This T cell receptor (beta chain) is from a study of T cell clusters in autoimmune cytopenias. Each sample's input was 250 ng genomic DNA, some 34,000 genome equivalents. Multiplex touch-down PCR amplified TRB using TRB-A and TRB-B pools in one tube. TCRdb re-called the multiplex PCR reads and shows each CDR3 protein once, DNA omitted. Recorded for this sample: roughly 2,500 distinct CDR3 sequences. This CDR3 is built from 13 residues. Per germline, CDR1 SGHTA and CDR2 FQGTGA. Sequenced material: peripheral blood. This TCR came from a human donor with an autoimmune cytopenia or autoimmune hepatitis (not recorded which). J is TRBJ1-5 and V is TRBV7-3; absent DNA, TCRdb's TRBD1 call cannot be checked. This chain's CDR3 is CASSPDRGQPQHF.